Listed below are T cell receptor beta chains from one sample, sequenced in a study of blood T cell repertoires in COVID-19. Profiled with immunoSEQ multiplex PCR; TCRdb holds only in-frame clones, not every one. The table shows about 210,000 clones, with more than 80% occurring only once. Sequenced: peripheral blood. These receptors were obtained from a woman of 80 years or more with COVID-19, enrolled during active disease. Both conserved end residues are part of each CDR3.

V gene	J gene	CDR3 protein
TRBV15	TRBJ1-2	CATSRDRVYGYTF
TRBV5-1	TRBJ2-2	CASSLSVPTSATGELFF
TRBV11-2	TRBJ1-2	CASSFGKRYGYTF
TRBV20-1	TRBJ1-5	CSASLGASNQPQHF
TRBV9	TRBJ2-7	CASSSNAGSYEQYF
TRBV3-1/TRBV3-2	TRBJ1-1	CASSQGGGTEAFF
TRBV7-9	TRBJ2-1	CASSSWGGRNNEQFF
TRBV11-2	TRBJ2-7	CASSYGGTRSYEQYF
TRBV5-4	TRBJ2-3	CASSGMTSGRATPDTQYF
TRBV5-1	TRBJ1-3	CASSLGLYSHSGNTIYF